A selection of T cell receptor beta chains follows, all from one sample in a study of blood T cells in healthy people across ages. One entry per CDR3 protein results from TCRdb running MiXCR on the 5' RACE reads. The table shows more than 700,000 distinct CDR3 sequences, with about half occurring only once. Material for sequencing was blood. All receptors come from a man older than 75 in good health. Both conserved end residues are part of each CDR3. The D gene is left open where the match is weak. The size of a clone is reported for some rows only, either as once, few or many, or as a class for expanded clones.

- TRBD2 TRBJ2-1 TRBV4-2 CASSQVGGGSVGNNEQFF TGTGCCAGCAGCCAAGTGGGTGGCGGGAGTGTCGGGAACAATGAGCAGTTCTTC
few TRBD2 TRBJ2-3 TRBV7-9 CASSPREATDTQYF TGTGCCAGCAGCCCTCGGGAGGCCACAGATACGCAGTATTTT
- - TRBJ1-1 TRBV20-1 CSATRTVGTEAFF TGCAGTGCCACAAGGACAGTTGGGACTGAAGCTTTCTTT
- TRBD1 TRBJ1-6 TRBV30 CAWKREGATGLNSPLHF TGTGCCTGGAAGAGAGAGGGTGCGACAGGGCTGAATTCACCCCTCCACTTT
- TRBD1 TRBJ1-1 TRBV29-1 CSVVLPGGIGTEAFF TGCAGCGTTGTACTTCCAGGGGGGATTGGCACTGAAGCTTTCTTT
- TRBD2 TRBJ2-3 TRBV5-1 CASSRVASGGAVDTQYF TGCGCCAGCAGCAGGGTGGCTAGCGGGGGGGCCGTGGATACGCAGTATTTT
few TRBD1 TRBJ2-2 TRBV20-1 CSARSTGTANTGELFF TGCAGTGCTAGGAGTACCGGGACAGCGAACACCGGGGAGCTGTTTTTT
- - TRBJ2-1 TRBV12-3/TRBV12-4 CASSLRGLHNEQFF TGTGCCAGCAGTTTACGGGGACTCCACAATGAGCAGTTCTTC
- TRBD1 TRBJ2-3 TRBV20-1 CSARDVWAGGRADTQYF TGCAGTGCTAGAGATGTTTGGGCAGGGGGTCGGGCAGATACGCAGTATTTT
- - TRBJ1-2 TRBV12-3/TRBV12-4 CASSLASLMTANYGYTF TGTGCCAGCAGTTTAGCTTCTCTGATGACAGCGAACTATGGCTACACCTTC